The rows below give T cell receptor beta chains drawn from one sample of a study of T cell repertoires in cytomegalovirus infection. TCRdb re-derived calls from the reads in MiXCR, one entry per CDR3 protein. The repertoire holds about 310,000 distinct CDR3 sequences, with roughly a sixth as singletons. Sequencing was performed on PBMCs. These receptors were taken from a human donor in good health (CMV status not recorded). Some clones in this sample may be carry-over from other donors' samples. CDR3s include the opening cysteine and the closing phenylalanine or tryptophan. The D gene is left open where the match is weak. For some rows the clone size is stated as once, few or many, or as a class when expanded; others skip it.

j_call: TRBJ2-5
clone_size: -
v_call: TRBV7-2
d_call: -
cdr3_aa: CASSLITGGETQYF
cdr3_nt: TGTGCCAGCAGCTTAATTACCGGAGGGGAGACCCAGTACTTC

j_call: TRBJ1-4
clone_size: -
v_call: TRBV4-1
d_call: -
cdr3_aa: CASSQDMEKGRGKLFF
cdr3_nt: TGCGCCAGCAGCCAAGATATGGAAAAGGGCCGGGGAAAACTGTTTTTT

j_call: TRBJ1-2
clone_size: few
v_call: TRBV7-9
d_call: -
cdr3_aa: CASSSRGANYGYTF
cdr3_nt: TGTGCCAGCAGCTCCCGGGGAGCTAACTATGGCTACACCTTC

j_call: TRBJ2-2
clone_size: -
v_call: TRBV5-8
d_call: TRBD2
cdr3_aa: CASSFLLATNTGELFF
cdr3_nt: TGTGCCAGCAGCTTTTTACTAGCGACGAACACCGGGGAGCTGTTTTTT

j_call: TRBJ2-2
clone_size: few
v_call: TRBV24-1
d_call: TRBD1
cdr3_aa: CATSDLQGANGELFF
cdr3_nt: TGTGCCACCAGTGATTTGCAGGGGGCAAACGGGGAGCTGTTTTTT

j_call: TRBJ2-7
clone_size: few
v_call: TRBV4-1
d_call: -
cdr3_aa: CASSQEQGSEQYF
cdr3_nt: TGCGCCAGCAGCCAAGAGCAGGGGTCCGAGCAGTACTTC

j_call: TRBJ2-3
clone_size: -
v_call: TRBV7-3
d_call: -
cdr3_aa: CASSFSGGSTDTQYF
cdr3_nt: TGTGCCAGCAGCTTTTCCGGGGGCAGCACAGATACGCAGTATTTT

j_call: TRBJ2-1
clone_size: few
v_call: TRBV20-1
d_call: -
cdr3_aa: CSARGSIGEDNEQFF
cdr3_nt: TGCAGTGCTAGGGGTAGTATCGGAGAAGACAATGAGCAGTTCTTC

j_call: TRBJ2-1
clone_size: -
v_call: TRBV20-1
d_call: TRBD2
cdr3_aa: CSASSWGGFNEQFF
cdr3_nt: TGCAGTGCTAGCTCGTGGGGGGGATTCAATGAGCAGTTCTTC

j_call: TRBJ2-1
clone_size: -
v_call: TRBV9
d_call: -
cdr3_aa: CASSYTDRYNEQFF
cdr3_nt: TGTGCCAGCAGCTACACCGACAGGTACAATGAGCAGTTCTTC

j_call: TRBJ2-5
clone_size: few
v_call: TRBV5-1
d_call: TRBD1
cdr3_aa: CASSPRDRLQETQYF
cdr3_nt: TGCGCCAGCAGCCCCCGGGACAGGCTCCAAGAGACCCAGTACTTC

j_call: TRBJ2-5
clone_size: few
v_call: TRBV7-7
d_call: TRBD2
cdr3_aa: CASSLAGGRKETQYF
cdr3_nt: TGTGCTAGCAGCTTAGCGGGGGGCCGTAAAGAGACCCAGTACTTC

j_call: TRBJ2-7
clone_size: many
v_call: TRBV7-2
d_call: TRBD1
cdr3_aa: CASSFDSRRTGKTYEQYF
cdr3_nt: TGTGCCAGCAGCTTTGATTCTCGGCGGACAGGAAAAACCTACGAGCAGTACTTC

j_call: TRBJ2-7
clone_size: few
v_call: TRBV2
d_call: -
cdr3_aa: CASSDAGHSKVYEQYF
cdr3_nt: TGTGCCAGCAGTGATGCGGGACATTCTAAGGTCTACGAGCAGTACTTC

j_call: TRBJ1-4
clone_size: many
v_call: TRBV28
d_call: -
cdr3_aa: CASRQSGPFLFF
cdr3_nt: TGTGCCAGCAGACAATCAGGACCGTTTCTGTTTTTT

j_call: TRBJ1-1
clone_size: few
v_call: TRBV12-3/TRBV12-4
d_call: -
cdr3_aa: CASSLFSEAFF
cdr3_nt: TGTGCCAGCAGTTTATTCAGTGAAGCTTTCTTT

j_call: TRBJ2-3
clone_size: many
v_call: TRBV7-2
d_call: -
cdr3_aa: CASSLAPGNSNTQYF
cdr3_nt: TGTGCCAGCAGCTTAGCTCCGGGTAACTCCAATACGCAGTATTTT

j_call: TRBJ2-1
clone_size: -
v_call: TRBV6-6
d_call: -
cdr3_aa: CASSYGEGRSDEQFF
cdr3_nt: TGTGCCAGCAGTTACGGAGAGGGAAGGAGCGATGAGCAGTTCTTC

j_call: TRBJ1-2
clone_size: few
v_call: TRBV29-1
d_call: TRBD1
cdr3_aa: CSVESRGLRALNYGYTF
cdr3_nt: TGCAGCGTTGAAAGCAGGGGGCTTCGGGCTTTAAACTATGGCTACACCTTC

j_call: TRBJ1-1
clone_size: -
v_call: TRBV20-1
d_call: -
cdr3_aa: CSADDSRTEAFF
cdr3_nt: TGCAGTGCGGATGACAGCCGGACTGAAGCTTTCTTT

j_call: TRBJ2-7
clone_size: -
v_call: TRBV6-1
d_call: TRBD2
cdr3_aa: CASARGDEQYF
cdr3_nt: TGTGCCAGTGCCCGGGGGGACGAGCAGTACTTC

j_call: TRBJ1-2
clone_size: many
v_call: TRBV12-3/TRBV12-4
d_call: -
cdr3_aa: CASSLAGPNYGYTF
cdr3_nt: TGTGCCAGCAGTTTGGCGGGCCCTAACTATGGCTACACCTTC

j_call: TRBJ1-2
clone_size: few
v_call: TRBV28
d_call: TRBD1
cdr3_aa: CASRGGQGAGYGYTF
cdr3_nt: TGTGCCAGCAGGGGGGGACAGGGGGCGGGCTATGGCTACACCTTC

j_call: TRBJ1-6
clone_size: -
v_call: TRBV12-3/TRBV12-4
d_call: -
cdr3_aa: CASSTRPGGNSPLHF
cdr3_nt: TGTGCCAGCAGTACCAGACCGGGCGGGAATTCACCCCTCCACTTT

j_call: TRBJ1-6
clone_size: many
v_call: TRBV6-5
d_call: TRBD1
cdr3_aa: CASSYWGQRGGLNYNSPLHF
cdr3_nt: TGTGCCAGCAGTTACTGGGGACAGCGAGGAGGACTAAACTATAATTCACCCCTCCACTTT

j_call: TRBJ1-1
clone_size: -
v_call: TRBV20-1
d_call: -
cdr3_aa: CSASKEGTEAFF
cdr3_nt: TGCAGTGCTAGTAAGGAAGGCACTGAAGCTTTCTTT

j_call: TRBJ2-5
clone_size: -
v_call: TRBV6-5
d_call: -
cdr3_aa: CASSYSDGLETQYF
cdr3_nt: TGTGCCAGCAGTTACTCCGACGGTCTGGAGACCCAGTACTTC

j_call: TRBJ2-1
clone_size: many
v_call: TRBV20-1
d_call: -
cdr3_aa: CSARKAGITYNEQFF
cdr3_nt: TGCAGTGCTAGGAAAGCCGGCATAACCTACAATGAGCAGTTCTTC

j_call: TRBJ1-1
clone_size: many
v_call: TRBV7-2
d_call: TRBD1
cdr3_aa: CASSLRQGNTEAFF
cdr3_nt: TGTGCCAGCAGCCTTCGACAGGGAAACACTGAAGCTTTCTTT

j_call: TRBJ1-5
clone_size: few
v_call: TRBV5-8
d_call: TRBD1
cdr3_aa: CASTRSDRLNQPQHF
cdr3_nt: TGTGCCAGCACCCGGTCGGACAGGCTAAATCAGCCCCAGCATTTT

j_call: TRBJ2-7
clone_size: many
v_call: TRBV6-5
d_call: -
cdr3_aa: CASSYSAGFSYEQYF
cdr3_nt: TGTGCCAGCAGTTACTCGGCAGGGTTCTCCTACGAGCAGTACTTC

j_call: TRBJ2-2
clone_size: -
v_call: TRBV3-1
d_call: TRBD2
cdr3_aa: CASREIAGVNTGELFF
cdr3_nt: TGTGCCAGCAGGGAGATAGCGGGCGTGAACACCGGGGAGCTGTTTTTT

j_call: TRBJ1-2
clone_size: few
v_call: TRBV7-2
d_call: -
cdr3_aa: CASSPDSFNYGYTF
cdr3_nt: TGTGCCAGCAGCCCGGACAGTTTTAACTATGGCTACACCTTC

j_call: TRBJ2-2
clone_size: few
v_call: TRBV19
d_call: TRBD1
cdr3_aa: CASTVLTGLGELFF
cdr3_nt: TGTGCCAGTACCGTTTTGACAGGGCTCGGGGAGCTGTTTTTT

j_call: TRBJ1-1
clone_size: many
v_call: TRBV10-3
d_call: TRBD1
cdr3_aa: CAISVSGTGVMLTEAFF
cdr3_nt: TGTGCCATCAGTGTCTCCGGGACAGGGGTTATGTTGACTGAAGCTTTCTTT

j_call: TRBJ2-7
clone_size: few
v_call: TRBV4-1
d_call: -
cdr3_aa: CASSHWGSYEQYF
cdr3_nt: TGCGCCAGCAGCCATTGGGGGTCTTACGAGCAGTACTTC

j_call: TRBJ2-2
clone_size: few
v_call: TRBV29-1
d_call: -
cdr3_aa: CSVTSLNTGELFF
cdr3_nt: TGCAGCGTCACTTCCCTGAACACCGGGGAGCTGTTTTTT

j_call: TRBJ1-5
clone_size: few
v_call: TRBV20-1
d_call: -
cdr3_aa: CSASGQTGQPQHF
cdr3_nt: TGCAGTGCTAGTGGTCAGACTGGGCAGCCCCAGCATTTT

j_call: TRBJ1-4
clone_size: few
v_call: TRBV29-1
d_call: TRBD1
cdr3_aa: CSVALTGGTNEKLFF
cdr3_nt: TGCAGCGTTGCTTTGACAGGGGGAACTAATGAAAAACTGTTTTTT

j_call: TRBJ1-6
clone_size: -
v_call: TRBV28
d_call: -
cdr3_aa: CASSSGLLYNSPLHF
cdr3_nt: TGTGCCAGCAGTTCTGGACTACTATATAATTCACCCCTCCACTTT

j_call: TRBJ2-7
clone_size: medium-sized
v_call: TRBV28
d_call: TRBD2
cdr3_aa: CASSLESLGGSKPYEQYF
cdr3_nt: TGTGCCAGCAGTCTAGAATCCTTGGGGGGGAGCAAACCCTACGAGCAGTACTTC

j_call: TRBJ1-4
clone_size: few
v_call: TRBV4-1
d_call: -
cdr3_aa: CASSQDLVPGEKLFF
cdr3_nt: TGCGCCAGCAGCCAAGATTTGGTACCGGGTGAAAAACTGTTTTTT

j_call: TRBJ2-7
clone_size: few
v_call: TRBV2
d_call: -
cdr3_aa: CASSEALGGNQYF
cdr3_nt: TGTGCCAGCAGTGAAGCACTTGGCGGGAATCAGTACTTC

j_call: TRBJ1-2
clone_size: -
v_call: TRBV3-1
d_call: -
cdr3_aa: CASSQEDTTGNYGYTF
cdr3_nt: TGTGCCAGCAGCCAGGAGGATACAACAGGGAACTATGGCTACACCTTC

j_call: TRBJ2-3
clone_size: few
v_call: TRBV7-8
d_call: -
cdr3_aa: CASSQGAVEDTQYF
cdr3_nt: TGTGCCAGCAGTCAAGGGGCGGTAGAGGATACGCAGTATTTT

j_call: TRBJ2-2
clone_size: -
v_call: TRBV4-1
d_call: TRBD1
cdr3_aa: CASTRDRGFGAGELFF
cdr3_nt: TGCGCCAGCACCAGGGACAGGGGTTTTGGGGCCGGGGAGCTGTTTTTT

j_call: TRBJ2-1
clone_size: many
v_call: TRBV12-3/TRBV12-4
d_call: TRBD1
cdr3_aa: CASSLAQGDWHEQFF
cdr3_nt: TGTGCCAGCAGTTTAGCACAGGGGGATTGGCATGAGCAGTTCTTC

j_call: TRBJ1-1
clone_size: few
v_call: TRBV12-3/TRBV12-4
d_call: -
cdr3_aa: CASSLTTEAFF
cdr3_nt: TGTGCCAGCAGTCTCACCACTGAAGCTTTCTTT

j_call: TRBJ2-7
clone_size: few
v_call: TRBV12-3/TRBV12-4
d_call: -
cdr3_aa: CASSVTGTDTYEQYF
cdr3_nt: TGTGCCAGCAGCGTAACCGGGACCGACACCTACGAGCAGTACTTC